What follows is one T cell receptor beta chain and its context. What it binds is unknown. This record belongs to a study of radiotherapy plus CTLA-4 blockade in lung cancer. Study in general: Patients showed objective responses in 15% to 20% of cases, and disease control was achieved by 25% to 35%. Study results and limitations: Response was reportedly best predicted by early blood T cell clone dynamics, with interferon-beta. Blood-borne expansion of tumor-derived TCR clones followed radiotherapy plus ipilimumab.

Focal radiation plus CTLA-4 blockade with ipilimumab was administered to patients who had chemo-refractory metastatic non-small-cell lung cancer. The assay was immunoSEQ multiplex PCR, and TCRdb's table has in-frame clones only and misses some. The table lists fewer than 40,000 clones, roughly three quarters of them singletons. Germline V gene lookup returns CDR1 KGHSH and CDR2 LQKENI. The CDR3 extends over 17 amino acids. V shed 5 bases, J shed 0 bases, and the junction held 7 bases outside the gene matches. The TCR was taken from a human donor with non-small cell lung cancer whose response to radiotherapy plus ipilimumab could not be evaluated. The genes are TRBV18 and TRBJ1-4; 9 bases align to TRBD1. The sample consisted of peripheral blood, taken from a patient treated with radiotherapy plus ipilimumab. In DNA form, the CDR3 reads TGTGCCAGCTCAGTACAGGGGGCTGCTTCAACTAATGAAAAACTGTTTTTT. Its translation: CASSVQGAASTNEKLFF.